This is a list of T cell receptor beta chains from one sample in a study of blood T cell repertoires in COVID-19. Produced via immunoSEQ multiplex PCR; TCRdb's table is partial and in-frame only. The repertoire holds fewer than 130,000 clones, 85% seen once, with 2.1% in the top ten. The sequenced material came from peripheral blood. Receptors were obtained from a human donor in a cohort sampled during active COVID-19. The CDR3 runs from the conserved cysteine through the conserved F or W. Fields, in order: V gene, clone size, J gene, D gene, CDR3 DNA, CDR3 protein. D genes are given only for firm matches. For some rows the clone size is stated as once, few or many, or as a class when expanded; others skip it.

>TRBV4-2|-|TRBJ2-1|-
TGTGCCAGCAGCCAAGACCGTCAGGGATCCTACAATGAGCAGTTCTTC
CASSQDRQGSYNEQFF
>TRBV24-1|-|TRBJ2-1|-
TGTGCCACCAGTGATTTGCGGACACTCAATGAGCAGTTCTTC
CATSDLRTLNEQFF
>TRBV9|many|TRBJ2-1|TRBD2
TGTGCCAGCAGCGTGGAGACTAGCGGCAATGAGCAGTTCTTC
CASSVETSGNEQFF
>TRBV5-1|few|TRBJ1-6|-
TGCGCCAGCCACCTCGGCGGGGACTCCACACCCCTCCACTTT
CASHLGGDSTPLHF
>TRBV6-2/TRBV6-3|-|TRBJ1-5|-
TGTGCCAGCAGTTACGGAGGACAGAAGAGCTCTAGCAATCAGCCCCAGCATTTT
CASSYGGQKSSSNQPQHF
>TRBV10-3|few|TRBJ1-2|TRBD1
TGTGCCATCAGTGAGTCCCGTGGACAGGGTAACGGCTACACCTTC
CAISESRGQGNGYTF
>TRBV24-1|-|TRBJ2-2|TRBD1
TGTGCCACCAGTGACTCAACAGGGGAAGTTACCGGGGAGCTGTTTTTT
CATSDSTGEVTGELFF
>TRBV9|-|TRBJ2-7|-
TGTGCCAGCAGCCCTCTCGCGGAGGACCTCTACGAGCAGTACTTC
CASSPLAEDLYEQYF
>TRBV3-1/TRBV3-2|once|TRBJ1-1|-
TGTGCCAGCAGCCAAGGATGGGGGGGCGAGGAAGCTTTCTTT
CASSQGWGGEEAFF
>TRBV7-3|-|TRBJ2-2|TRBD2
TGTGCCAGCAGCTTACTAGGACTAGCGGGAACCACCGGGGAGCTGTTTTTT
CASSLLGLAGTTGELFF
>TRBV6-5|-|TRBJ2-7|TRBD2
TGTGCCAGCAGTTACGGCCCGGGACTAGCAGTCTACGAGCAGTACTTC
CASSYGPGLAVYEQYF
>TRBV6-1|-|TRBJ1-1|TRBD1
TGTGCCAGCAGTGAAAGACAGGGGTTTGTCGGAAACACTGAAGCTTTCTTT
CASSERQGFVGNTEAFF
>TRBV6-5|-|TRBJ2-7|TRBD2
TGTGCCAGCAGTTATCACCTAGCGGGGGCTTCCTACGAGCAGTACTTC
CASSYHLAGASYEQYF
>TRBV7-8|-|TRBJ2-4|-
TGTGCCAGCAGCTTAGCTGGTCAGGGCTCAAACATTCAGTACTTC
CASSLAGQGSNIQYF
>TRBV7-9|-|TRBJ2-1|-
TGTGCCAGCAGCTTAGATTTTGGTCGCGAGTTCTTC
CASSLDFGREFF
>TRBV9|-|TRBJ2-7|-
TGTGCCAGCAGCAACGAGGACGAGCAGTACTTC
CASSNEDEQYF
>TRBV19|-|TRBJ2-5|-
TGTGCCAGTAGTTCCTCCGGGACTGGGGAGACCCAGTACTTC
CASSSSGTGETQYF